This T cell receptor beta chain was sequenced for a study of T-cell memory formation after mild COVID-19. TCRdb passed the 5' RACE reads through MiXCR, listing each CDR3 protein once. Here the sample spans 550,000 to 600,000 distinct CDR3 sequences, approximately 15% being singletons. In regard to this clonotype: The antigen remains undetermined.

V was trimmed by 5 bases and J by 0 bases, leaving 8 bases between them. This CDR3 is 14 amino acids long. The germline CDR1 and CDR2 sequences are LNHDA and SQIVND (reference sequence). General observations from the study: Pre-infection memory contained some responding clones, which suggested that cross-reactive memory had joined.

Sequencing was performed on PBMCs or a T cell subset sorted from them (not recorded which). This TCR was recovered from an adult woman who had mild COVID-19 (a few samples of this study predate the infection). Cell type and time point are not known. This chain joins TRBV19 and TRBJ1-3; tentatively, D is TRBD1 (5 bases). The CDR3 sequence: CASSWGGSGNTIYF. DNA for the CDR3: TGTGCCAGTAGTTGGGGGGGCTCTGGAAACACCATATATTTT.